The 15 T cell receptor beta chains below all came from one sample that was sequenced in a study of blood T cell repertoires in COVID-19. The method was immunoSEQ multiplex PCR; TCRdb's version includes in-frame clones alone and lacks a portion of them. This table has roughly 180,000 clones, approximately 80% appearing once. Sequencing was carried out using peripheral blood. Every receptor here comes from a woman in her fifties or sixties with active or convalescent COVID-19.

This chain connects TRBV7-9 to TRBJ1-2; no firm D call. Trimming shortened V by 5 bases and J by 4 bases, and 17 bases separated the two germline ends. This CDR3 contains 15 residues. Germline-derived CDR1 and CDR2 are SEHNR and FQNEAQ (reference sequence). This CDR3 reads CASSPSERARYGYTF. CDR3 DNA sequence: TGTGCCAGCAGCCCCAGCGAGAGGGCCCGCTATGGCTACACCTTC.

The J gene is TRBJ2-7, the V gene TRBV6-5, with a possible D match to TRBD2 (6 bases). In germline, CDR1 is MNHEY, CDR2 SVGAGI. The CDR3 is made up of 15 amino acids. V was pared by 0 bases and J by 6 bases, with 15 bases between. CDR3: CASSYSSGRRSEQYF. In DNA form, the CDR3 reads TGTGCCAGCAGTTACTCGAGCGGGCGGAGGTCCGAGCAGTACTTC.

The J gene is TRBJ1-1, the V gene TRBV25-1; weak D call: TRBD1 (6 bases). This CDR3 region has 12 residues. V was cut by 6 bases and J by 8 bases, with 13 bases left in between. Germline CDR1 is MGHDK and CDR2 is SYGVNS. The CDR3 is CASSLQGREAFF. The CDR3 bases are TGTGCCAGCAGCCTACAGGGTCGAGAAGCTTTCTTT.

In this sample, this clone turned up a few times. This rearrangement joins TRBV6-6 to TRBJ1-3; 7 nucleotides line up with TRBD1. The ends lost 6 bases at V and 2 bases at J; junction bases unmatched: 4. CDR1 and CDR2 from the germline V gene are MNHNY and SVGAGI (reference sequence). The CDR3 length is 14 residues. The chain's CDR3 is CASSTTGAGNTIYF. DNA of the CDR3: TGTGCCAGCAGCACCACAGGGGCTGGAAACACCATATATTTT.

V usage is TRBV6-6 and J usage is TRBJ2-5; 10 bases fit TRBD2. CDR1 is MNHNY, CDR2 SVGAGI, per germline (reference sequence). The CDR3 loop spans 16 amino acids. V lost 2 bases to trimming and J lost 4 bases; unmatched junction nucleotides: 7. CDR3: CASSYPAGGPGETQYF. For the CDR3, the DNA is TGTGCCAGCAGTTACCCAGCGGGGGGGCCTGGAGAGACCCAGTACTTC.

The table lists this clone with many counts. The chain uses TRBV7-8 and TRBJ1-5, with 9 positions matching TRBD1. Losses at the gene ends were 4 bases for V and 3 bases for J; bases not matched to a gene: 1. CDR3 length: 14 residues. CDR1 and CDR2 (germline): SGHVS, FQNEAQ. The CDR3 loop reads CASSWDRVNQPQHF. The CDR3 coding sequence is TGTGCCAGCAGCTGGGACAGGGTCAATCAGCCCCAGCATTTT. The full variable domain, with the rest looked up from reference TRBV7-8 and TRBJ1-5, is GAGVSQSPRYKVAKRGQDVALRCDPISGHVSLFWYQQALGQGPEFLTYFQNEAQLDKSGLPSDRFFAERPEGSVSTLKIQRTQQEDSAVYLCASSWDRVNQPQHFGDGTRLSIL.

V gene TRBV5-6 combines with J gene TRBJ1-2, with TRBD1 matching over 9 bases. The ends lost 4 bases at V and 3 bases at J; junction bases unmatched: 4. This CDR3 spans 14 amino acids. CDR1 SGHDT and CDR2 YYEEEE come from the germline V gene. The CDR3 loop is CASSRGQGYYGYTF. In nucleotides, the CDR3 is TGTGCCAGCAGCAGGGGACAGGGATACTATGGCTACACCTTC.

The V and J genes are TRBV4-2 and TRBJ2-3; tentatively, D is TRBD1 (6 bases). Per germline, CDR1 LGHNA and CDR2 YNFKEQ. CDR3 length equals 15 residues. Trimming removed 0 bases at V and 6 bases at J, with 13 bases between. CDR3 sequence (DNA): TGTGCCAGCAGCCAAGATTTAGGGGGAGCTGATACGCAGTATTTT. Amino acid sequence: CASSQDLGGADTQYF.

The chain combines TRBV7-2 with TRBJ1-1; 9 bases are shared with TRBD1. This CDR3 is built from 15 residues. Germline-derived CDR1 and CDR2 are SGHTA and FQGNSA. The trim removed 4 bases at V and 11 bases at J, leaving 14 bases unmatched. The CDR3: CASSSDRGYLISAFF. The CDR3 DNA reads as TGTGCCAGCAGCTCGGACAGGGGTTACCTAATTTCGGCTTTCTTT.

This clone was counted many times. The chain has TRBV28 and TRBJ1-1; possibly TRBD1 for D (5 bases). V lost 8 bases and J lost 5, with 15 bases in between. Germline CDR1 MDHEN, CDR2 SYDVKM. CDR3 size: 13 residues. The CDR3: CASFRGEGTEAFF. The CDR3 DNA follows: TGTGCCAGCTTTCGGGGGGAGGGGACTGAAGCTTTCTTT.

This chain uses TRBV7-2 with TRBJ1-4, with TRBD1 identical over 8 bases. This CDR3 has 16 residues. The J segment lost 8 bases and the V segment lost 1 base, leaving 9 bases of the junction unmatched. The germline CDR1 and CDR2 sequences are SGHTA and FQGNSA. The CDR3 here is CASSLGAGGLGEKLFF. CDR3 DNA sequence: TGTGCCAGCAGCTTAGGAGCAGGGGGCCTAGGAGAAAAACTGTTTTTT.

The rearrangement uses TRBV9 and TRBJ2-3, with D maybe TRBD2 (5 bases). V was shortened by 4 bases and J by 2 bases, with 17 bases between the two germline ends. The CDR3 is made up of 16 amino acids. The V gene's germline CDR1 is SGDLS and CDR2 YYNGEE. The CDR3 is CASSPDAGGSTDTQYF. The DNA for the CDR3 is TGTGCCAGCAGCCCGGATGCGGGCGGGTCCACAGATACGCAGTATTTT.

V usage is TRBV5-8 and J usage is TRBJ2-1, with a tentative D call TRBD2 (6 bases). The CDR3 runs 16 residues. The V and J ends lost 0 bases and 0 bases respectively, with 10 bases between them. Germline assignment: CDR1 SGHTS and CDR2 YDEGEE. The CDR3 loop is CASSLGGDFSYNEQFF. As DNA, the CDR3 is TGTGCCAGCAGCTTGGGCGGGGACTTCTCCTACAATGAGCAGTTCTTC.

CDR3 sequence reads: CASSQGGAGYQPQHF. The CDR3 bases are TGTGCCAGCAGTCAAGGGGGCGCAGGTTATCAGCCCCAGCATTTT. The chain combines TRBV27 with TRBJ1-5, with 7 bases identical to TRBD1. This CDR3 comprises 15 residues. Germline CDR1 MNHEY, CDR2 SMNVEV (reference sequence). With V trimmed by 5 bases and J by 5 bases, 9 bases remained unmatched.

This clone was seen a few times. The chain links TRBV5-8 to TRBJ2-7, with D possibly called TRBD1 or TRBD2 (10 bases each). This CDR3 spans 20 amino acids. V was clipped by 1 base and J by 7 bases, with 33 bases between them. CDR1 and CDR2 (germline): SGHTS, YDEGEE. CDR3 loop: CASSLRGTGVRGLAVREQYF. CDR3 DNA sequence: TGTGCCAGCAGCTTGAGGGGGACAGGGGTAAGAGGACTAGCGGTGCGTGAGCAGTACTTC.